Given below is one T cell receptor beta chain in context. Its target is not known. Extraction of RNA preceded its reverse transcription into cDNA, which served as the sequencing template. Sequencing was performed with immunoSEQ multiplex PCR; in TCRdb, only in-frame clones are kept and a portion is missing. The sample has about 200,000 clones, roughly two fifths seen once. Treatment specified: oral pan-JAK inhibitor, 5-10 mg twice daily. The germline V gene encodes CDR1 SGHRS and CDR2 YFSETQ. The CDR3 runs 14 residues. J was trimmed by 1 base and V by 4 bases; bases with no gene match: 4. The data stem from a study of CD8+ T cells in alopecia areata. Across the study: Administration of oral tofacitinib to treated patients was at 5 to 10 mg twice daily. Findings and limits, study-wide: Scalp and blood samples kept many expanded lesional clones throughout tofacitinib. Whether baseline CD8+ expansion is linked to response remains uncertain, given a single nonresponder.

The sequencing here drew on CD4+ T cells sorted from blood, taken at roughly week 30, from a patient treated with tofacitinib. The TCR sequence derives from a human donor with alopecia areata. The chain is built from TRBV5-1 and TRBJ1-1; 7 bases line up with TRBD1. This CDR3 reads CASSTWTGNTEAFF. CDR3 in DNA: TGCGCCAGCAGCACTTGGACAGGGAACACTGAAGCTTTCTTT.